This T cell receptor (beta chain) originates from a study of CD8+CD57+ T cells in acquired aplastic anemia. Across the whole study: CD4+ and CD8+ cells, once sorted, gave DNA averaging roughly 3 ug.

All sequencing subjects had displayed CD8+CD57+ cell expansion on flow cytometry. CDR3 length: 14 amino acids. V lost 1 base to trimming and J lost 4 bases, with 10 bases between them. The template used for profiling TCR beta VDJ and CDR3 was genomic DNA. TCRdb analysed the reads with MiXCR anew, one entry per CDR3 protein. The sample lists nearly 60,000 distinct CDR3 sequences; 57% were seen once. This TCR derives from a human donor with aplastic anemia. The J gene is TRBJ1-2, the V gene TRBV12-3 or TRBV12-4; D ambiguous. The sample taken for sequencing was sorted CD4+, CD8+, or CD8+CD57+ T cells (not recorded which) from PBMCs. Here the CDR3 DNA reads TGTGCCAGCAGTTTAGGGGATGGAAGCTATGGCTACACCTTC. It yields the protein CASSLGDGSYGYTF.